One and the same sample provided the 10 T cell receptor beta chains below, sequenced in a study of breast tumors, draining lymph nodes, adjacent tissues. TCRdb used MiXCR to reprocess the multiplex PCR reads, holding one entry per CDR3 protein. This sample yields more than 5,500 distinct CDR3 sequences, of which 43% are seen a single time; 42% belongs to the top ten. Source material: tumor-adjacent breast tissue. These receptor sequences come from a female donor with breast cancer. Some clones in this sample may be carry-over from other donors' samples.

The rearrangement joins TRBV4-1 to TRBJ2-7, with TRBD2 identical over 7 bases. With V trimmed by 1 base and J by 2 bases, 8 bases remained unmatched. There are 16 residues in the CDR3. Germline V gene lookup returns CDR1 MGHRA and CDR2 YSYEKL. Here the CDR3 reads CASSQVISGTTYEQYF. The CDR3 DNA sequence: TGCGCCAGCAGCCAAGTAATCTCGGGGACTACCTACGAGCAGTACTTC.

The sample holds many counts of this clonotype. The genes are TRBV7-3 and TRBJ2-2; TRBD2 might be the D (6 bases). The CDR3 loop spans 15 amino acids. V lost 2 bases and J lost 6, with 13 bases in between. CDR1 SGHTA and CDR2 FQGTGA come from the germline V gene. The CDR3, as DNA: TGTGCCAGCAGCTTAGTTGGGGGGAGCGCCGGGGAGCTGTTTTTT. Amino acid sequence: CASSLVGGSAGELFF. Variable domain in full (rest from reference TRBV7-3 and TRBJ2-2): GAGVSQTPSNKVTEKGKYVELRCDPISGHTALYWYRQSLGQGPEFLIYFQGTGAADDSGLPNDRFFAVRPEGSVSTLKIQRTERGDSAVYLCASSLVGGSAGELFFGEGSRLTVL.

By share, this clonotype counts as medium-sized. This chain joins TRBV2 and TRBJ1-2; weak D call: TRBD1 (6 bases). Per germline, CDR1 SNHLY and CDR2 FYNNEI. V shed 6 bases and J shed 8 bases, with 13 bases lying between them. The CDR3 extends over 12 amino acids. CDR3 nucleotides: TGTGCCAGCAGAGAAAACAGGGAGGGCTACACCTTC. Translating it yields CASRENREGYTF.

This chain links TRBV5-1 with TRBJ2-7, with D perhaps TRBD2 (5 bases). CDR3 length: 14 amino acids. Germline V CDR1 and CDR2: SGHRS, YFSETQ. Trimming removed 5 bases at V and 3 bases at J, with 15 bases between. DNA for the CDR3: TGCGCCAGCAGAGGCGGAGGAGTCTTCTACGAGCAGTACGTC. This encodes CASRGGGVFYEQYV.

This clonotype showed up many times. The V gene is TRBV12-3 or TRBV12-4, the J gene TRBJ2-1; D perhaps matches TRBD1 (6 bases). The CDR3 runs 18 residues. V dropped 2 bases and J dropped 3 bases, with 20 bases sitting between them. The CDR3 DNA is TGTGCCAGCAGTTTAAGGCTTAGGGGGACACTATACTACAATGAGCAGTTCTTC. This sequence encodes CASSLRLRGTLYYNEQFF.

By sample share, this clonotype is medium-sized. The chain uses TRBV7-2 and TRBJ2-5, with 8 bases that match TRBD2. With 5 bases clipped from V and 1 base from J, the junction kept 6 bases outside the gene matches. The CDR3 runs 15 residues. Germline CDR1 SGHTA, CDR2 FQGNSA. In nucleotides, the CDR3 is TGTGCCAGCAGCCAGGCGGGGGGTTTCCAAGAGACCCAGTACTTC. Translating gives CASSQAGGFQETQYF.

This clonotype is termed medium-sized. The rearrangement links TRBV7-9 to TRBJ1-6; D ambiguous. V dropped 8 bases and J dropped 0 bases, with 14 bases sitting between them. This CDR3 is built from 16 residues. Germline CDR1 SEHNR, CDR2 FQNEAQ (reference sequence). CDR3 protein: CASRMAGSSYNSPLHF. The CDR3 DNA reads TGTGCCAGCCGGATGGCGGGTAGCTCCTATAATTCACCCCTCCACTTT.

The chain is built from TRBV20-1 and TRBJ1-2, with D hard to call. CDR1 is DFQATT, CDR2 SNEGSKA, per germline (reference sequence). This CDR3 comprises 14 residues. V lost 0 bases, J lost 4 bases, and 12 bases lay in between. As DNA, the CDR3 is TGCAGTGCTAGAGATTCACGGGATTCCTATGGCTACACCTTC. It translates to CSARDSRDSYGYTF.

By sample share, this clonotype is large. This rearrangement joins TRBV10-1 to TRBJ2-5, with 9 bases matching TRBD2. V shed 8 bases, J shed 3 bases, and the junction held 7 bases outside the gene matches. The CDR3 length is 14 residues. Germline V gene lookup returns CDR1 WNHNN and CDR2 SYGVQD (reference sequence). CDR3 DNA sequence: TGCGCCAGCGCGCACGGCGGGAGGGAAGAGACCCAGTACTTC. Translation: CASAHGGREETQYF.

Sample share makes this clonotype medium-sized. The chain links TRBV12-3 or TRBV12-4 to TRBJ1-6; TRBD1 might be the D (6 bases). The CDR3 has 14 amino acids. Trimming stripped 6 bases from V and 7 bases from J, with 13 bases between. The CDR3 bases are TGTGCCAGCAGGCAAGACAGGCCCAATTCACCCCTCCACTTT. Its protein product is CASRQDRPNSPLHF.